The 18 T cell receptor beta chains given below trace back to one sample, sequenced in a study of cytomegalovirus exposure and HLA in healthy donors. 60 Vbeta and 13 Jbeta primers were used in PCR. Only in-frame clones appear in the TCRdb table, and some are missing; sequencing was by immunoSEQ multiplex PCR. The table lists more than 65,000 clones, roughly 71% of them singletons. The specimen was PBMCs. The receptors here all came from a woman in her sixties or seventies in good health and CMV-seropositive.

The rearrangement uses TRBV2 and TRBJ2-5; D is ambiguous. V was cut by 2 bases and J by 0 bases, with 7 bases left in between. The germline CDR1 and CDR2 sequences are SNHLY and FYNNEI. The CDR3 spans 14 residues. The DNA for the CDR3 is TGTGCCAGCAGTGAATGGCAGTACCAAGAGACCCAGTACTTC. As protein: CASSEWQYQETQYF.

The chain joins TRBV9 to TRBJ2-5, with TRBD2 identical over 8 bases. V dropped 4 bases and J dropped 2; count of bases not matched to a gene: 7. Germline loops: CDR1 SGDLS, CDR2 YYNGEE. This CDR3 spans 15 amino acids. The CDR3 nucleotides are TGTGCCAGCAGCACACGGGGGGGCGGGCAAGAGACCCAGTACTTC. Encoded protein: CASSTRGGGQETQYF.

The chain joins TRBV5-8 to TRBJ2-1; possible D gene TRBD2, 6 bases. Germline lookup yields CDR1 SGHTS and CDR2 YDEGEE. The CDR3 length is 15 residues. The germline V and J ends were trimmed by 0 bases and 2 bases, with 9 bases remaining between them. The CDR3 sequence: CASSLAGDAYNEQFF. The CDR3 region has the DNA TGTGCCAGCAGCTTGGCGGGGGACGCCTACAATGAGCAGTTCTTC. The full variable domain, its missing parts supplied by reference TRBV5-8 and TRBJ2-1, is EAGVTQSPTHLIKTRGQQATLRCSPISGHTSVYWYQQALGLGLQFLLWYDEGEERNRGNFPPRFSGRQFPNYSSELNVNALELEDSALYLCASSLAGDAYNEQFFGPGTRLTVL.

This chain joins TRBV5-1 and TRBJ2-7; D not certain. Germline values: CDR1 SGHRS, CDR2 YFSETQ. The V end was cut by 4 bases, the J end by 0 bases, with 17 bases between. The length of the CDR3 is 16 residues. CDR3 coding DNA: TGCGCCAGCAGCACAGCCGTATTGGGCACCTCCTACGAGCAGTACTTC. Its protein is CASSTAVLGTSYEQYF.

This chain joins TRBV30 and TRBJ1-3; perhaps TRBD1 as D (5 bases). Trimming pared 5 bases from V and 0 bases from J, leaving 14 bases between. The CDR3 is made up of 15 amino acids. Looked up from germline, CDR1 is GTSNPN and CDR2 is SVGIG (reference sequence). The CDR3 bases are TGTGCCTGGGCCGAACAGGTTGTCTCTGGAAACACCATATATTTT. Protein product: CAWAEQVVSGNTIYF.

This clone has a single count. The chain is built from TRBV19 and TRBJ1-1, with 7 positions matching TRBD1. CDR3 length: 14 amino acids. Germline assignment: CDR1 LNHDA and CDR2 SQIVND (reference sequence). With V trimmed by 6 bases and J by 1 base, 5 bases remained unmatched. CDR3 protein: CASSFRQGNTEAFF. CDR3 DNA sequence: TGTGCCAGTAGCTTCCGACAGGGGAACACTGAAGCTTTCTTT. The variable domain in full, completed from reference TRBV19 and TRBJ1-1, reads DGGITQSPKYLFRKEGQNVTLSCEQNLNHDAMYWYRQDPGQGLRLIYYSQIVNDFQKGDIAEGYSVSREKKESFPLTVTSAQKNPTAFYLCASSFRQGNTEAFFGQGTRLTVV.

This clone has only a few counts. The chain couples TRBV19 to TRBJ1-1; 11 positions match TRBD1. The germline CDR1 and CDR2 sequences are LNHDA and SQIVND (reference sequence). Trimming removed 2 bases from V and 3 bases from J; junction bases left unmatched: 2. This CDR3 is built from 15 residues. The CDR3 sequence is CASSIRTGGYTEAFF. DNA of the CDR3: TGTGCCAGTAGTATACGGACAGGGGGCTACACTGAAGCTTTCTTT.

The sample holds one count of this clone. The CDR3 coding sequence is TGCGCCAGCAGCTTGGAGGCTAGCGGGGGGCCTAGGACCCAGTACTTC. Translating it yields CASSLEASGGPRTQYF. This sequence joins TRBV5-1 and TRBJ2-5; the match to TRBD2 covers 11 bases. Germline V gives CDR1 SGHRS, CDR2 YFSETQ. The CDR3 runs 16 residues. J was trimmed by 7 bases and V by 0 bases; bases with no gene match: 8.

The CDR3 here is CASSPRGYGYTF. The CDR3 DNA follows: TGCGCCAGCAGCCCCAGGGGGTATGGCTACACCTTC. The V and J genes are TRBV5-1 and TRBJ1-2; 7 nucleotides align to TRBD1. V lost 4 bases to trimming and J lost 5 bases; unmatched junction nucleotides: 2. This CDR3 region has 12 residues. Germline assignment: CDR1 SGHRS and CDR2 YFSETQ. Complete variable domain (other parts from reference TRBV5-1 and TRBJ1-2): KAGVTQTPRYLIKTRGQQVTLSCSPISGHRSVSWYQQTPGQGLQFLFEYFSETQRNKGNFPGRFSGRQFSNSRSEMNVSTLELGDSALYLCASSPRGYGYTFGSGTRLTVV.

The chain couples TRBV19 to TRBJ1-5; tentatively, D is TRBD1 (5 bases). Trimming took 5 bases from V and 2 from J, leaving 13 bases between them. This CDR3 has 15 residues. Germline lookup yields CDR1 LNHDA and CDR2 SQIVND (reference sequence). The CDR3 DNA is TGTGCCAGTAGTTGGGGCCTTTCCGGCAATCAGCCCCAGCATTTT. Translated: CASSWGLSGNQPQHF. The entire variable domain, with the rest obtained from reference TRBV19 and TRBJ1-5, is as follows: DGGITQSPKYLFRKEGQNVTLSCEQNLNHDAMYWYRQDPGQGLRLIYYSQIVNDFQKGDIAEGYSVSREKKESFPLTVTSAQKNPTAFYLCASSWGLSGNQPQHFGDGTRLSIL.

This clone was recorded a few times. This chain connects TRBV5-1 to TRBJ1-1; 7 nucleotides line up with TRBD1. The V segment lost 0 bases and the J segment 13 bases; nucleotides outside the gene matches: 9. CDR1 and CDR2 from the germline V gene are SGHRS and YFSETQ. The CDR3 has 13 amino acids. The CDR3 protein is CASSLGQPTGDFF. CDR3 bases: TGCGCCAGCAGCTTGGGCCAACCTACAGGGGATTTCTTT.

The chain couples TRBV7-8 to TRBJ2-1, with TRBD2 identical over 7 bases. The CDR3 runs 17 residues. Germline CDR1 reads SGHVS; CDR2 reads FQNEAQ. Unmatched junction bases numbered 6, after V lost 1 base and J lost 0 bases. The CDR3 here is CASSLEPSGSSYNEQFF. In DNA, the CDR3 is TGTGCCAGCAGCTTAGAGCCTAGCGGAAGCTCCTACAATGAGCAGTTCTTC. The full variable domain, rest sourced from reference TRBV7-8 and TRBJ2-1, is GAGVSQSPRYKVAKRGQDVALRCDPISGHVSLFWYQQALGQGPEFLTYFQNEAQLDKSGLPSDRFFAERPEGSVSTLKIQRTQQEDSAVYLCASSLEPSGSSYNEQFFGPGTRLTVL.

This chain uses TRBV30 with TRBJ1-4; unclear D gene. The germline V and J ends were trimmed by 1 base and 8 bases, with 14 bases remaining between them. Looked up from germline, CDR1 is GTSNPN and CDR2 is SVGIG (reference sequence). The CDR3 consists of 14 residues. The CDR3 loop is CAWSGVKSGEKLFF. Here the CDR3 DNA reads TGTGCCTGGAGTGGTGTAAAATCGGGGGAAAAACTGTTTTTT.

The chain joins TRBV18 to TRBJ2-1; tentative D call: TRBD2 (6 bases). The germline gives CDR1 KGHSH, CDR2 LQKENI. CDR3 size: 15 residues. Trimming removed 5 bases from V and 9 bases from J, with 20 bases in between. The CDR3 DNA follows: TGTGCCAGCTCAGCCGGGACTTTCGATACCATTGAGCAGTTCTTC. This translates into CASSAGTFDTIEQFF.

Worth noting for this clone: Other DNA sequences within the sample encode an identical CDR3. The chain couples TRBV30 to TRBJ2-7; D might be TRBD2 (6 bases). The CDR3 is made up of 15 amino acids. Between the trimmed V and J ends, which lost 1 base and 2 bases, there was a span of 15 bases. The germline CDR1 and CDR2 sequences are GTSNPN and SVGIG (reference sequence). The CDR3 region is CAWSGGAAWTYEQYF. DNA for the CDR3: TGTGCCTGGAGTGGCGGGGCAGCCTGGACCTACGAGCAGTACTTC.

This clone was counted only a few times. The V and J genes are TRBV7-2 and TRBJ1-4; the D gene is possibly TRBD1 (6 bases). CDR3 length: 15 amino acids. The V and J ends lost 5 bases and 4 bases respectively, with 14 bases between them. The V gene's germline CDR1 is SGHTA and CDR2 FQGNSA. For the CDR3, the DNA is TGTGCCAGCAGCCCACTACAGGGCGGTAATGAAAAACTGTTTTTT. Encoded protein: CASSPLQGGNEKLFF.

This clone came up a few times. The CDR3: CATSLEGTGLNTIYF. CDR3 DNA: TGTGCCACCTCCCTAGAGGGGACAGGGCTAAACACCATATATTTT. V usage is TRBV6-5 and J usage is TRBJ1-3; TRBD1 matches 9 bases. The CDR3 sequence is 15 residues long. V shed 10 bases, J shed 6 bases, and the junction held 13 bases outside the gene matches. Germline loops: CDR1 MNHEY, CDR2 SVGAGI.

This rearrangement joins TRBV7-9 to TRBJ1-3; 7 positions match TRBD1. V dropped 4 bases and J dropped 1; count of bases not matched to a gene: 10. The CDR3 covers 17 residues. Germline V lookup: CDR1 SEHNR, CDR2 FQNEAQ (reference sequence). CDR3 protein: CASSSRTGMISGNTIYF. In nucleotides, the CDR3 is TGTGCCAGCAGCTCTCGGACAGGAATGATATCTGGAAACACCATATATTTT.